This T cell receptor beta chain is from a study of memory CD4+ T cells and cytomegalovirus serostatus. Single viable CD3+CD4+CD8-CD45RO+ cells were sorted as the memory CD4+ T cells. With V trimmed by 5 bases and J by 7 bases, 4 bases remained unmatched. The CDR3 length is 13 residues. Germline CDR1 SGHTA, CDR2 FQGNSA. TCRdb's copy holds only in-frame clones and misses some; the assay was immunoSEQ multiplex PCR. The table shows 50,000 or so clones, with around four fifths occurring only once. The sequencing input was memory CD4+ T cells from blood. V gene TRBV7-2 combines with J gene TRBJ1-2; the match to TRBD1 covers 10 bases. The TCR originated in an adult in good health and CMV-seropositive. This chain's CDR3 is CASSVTGGGGYTF. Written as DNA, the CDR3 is TGTGCCAGCAGCGTGACAGGGGGCGGTGGCTACACCTTC. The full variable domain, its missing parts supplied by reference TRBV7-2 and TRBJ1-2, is GAGVSQSPSNKVTEKGKDVELRCDPISGHTALYWYRQSLGQGLEFLIYFQGNSAPDKSGLPSDRFSAERTGGSVSTLTIQRTQQEDSAVYLCASSVTGGGGYTFGSGTRLTVV.